What follows are 14 T cell receptor beta chains derived from one specimen sequenced in a study of cytomegalovirus exposure and HLA in healthy donors. With 60 Vbeta and 13 Jbeta primers, the PCR was carried out. The method was immunoSEQ multiplex PCR; TCRdb's version includes in-frame clones alone and lacks a portion of them. In the table there are 160,000 or so clones, about 80% of which are singletons. Sequenced: PBMCs. All receptors derive from a man in his thirties or forties in good health and CMV-seronegative.

V gene TRBV5-1 combines with J gene TRBJ1-4; no definite D call. With 0 bases removed from V and 4 bases from J, the gap between germline ends came to 10 bases. The CDR3 totals 15 residues. Looked up from germline, CDR1 is SGHRS and CDR2 is YFSETQ. CDR3 in amino acids: CASSLGGSLNEKLFF. The CDR3 region has the DNA TGCGCCAGCAGCTTGGGTGGCAGTCTTAATGAAAAACTGTTTTTT.

The chain has TRBV4-1 and TRBJ2-3, with 7 bases fitting TRBD2. Germline CDR1 reads MGHRA; CDR2 reads YSYEKL. With V trimmed by 1 base and J by 0 bases, 7 bases remained unmatched. The CDR3 loop spans 17 amino acids. The CDR3 sequence: CASSQAILAESTDTQYF. The CDR3 coding sequence is TGCGCCAGCAGCCAAGCGATCCTAGCGGAGAGCACAGATACGCAGTATTTT.

The J gene is TRBJ2-1, the V gene TRBV28; TRBD2 aligns across 12 bases. This CDR3 has 15 residues. Germline V lookup: CDR1 MDHEN, CDR2 SYDVKM. Trimming at V came to 4 bases and at J to 9 bases, leaving 7 bases not matched to a gene. The CDR3 reads CASSSSLAGGGEQFF. In DNA form, the CDR3 reads TGTGCCAGCAGTTCAAGTCTAGCGGGGGGGGGTGAGCAGTTCTTC.

This chain uses TRBV2 with TRBJ1-5; D possibly corresponds to TRBD1 (6 bases). Germline CDR1 is SNHLY and CDR2 is FYNNEI. This CDR3 comprises 16 residues. The ends were cut back, 5 bases at V and 0 bases at J, with 14 bases in the middle. CDR3: CASSHRVVSSNQPQHF. The CDR3 DNA sequence: TGTGCCAGCAGTCACAGGGTGGTGAGTAGCAATCAGCCCCAGCATTTT.

The CDR3 is CASSWGGGTEAFF. The CDR3 bases are TGTGCCAGCAGCTGGGGGGGAGGCACTGAAGCTTTCTTT. The gene calls are TRBV5-8 and TRBJ1-1; D perhaps matches TRBD1 (5 bases). CDR3 length equals 13 residues. V was pared by 3 bases and J by 4 bases, with 10 bases between. Germline CDR1 SGHTS, CDR2 YDEGEE.

The gene calls are TRBV7-9 and TRBJ1-5, with 8 bases fitting TRBD1. The CDR3 extends over 15 amino acids. Germline CDR1 is SEHNR and CDR2 is FQNEAQ (reference sequence). The ends lost 4 bases at V and 2 bases at J; junction bases unmatched: 4. CDR3 region: CASSSDRVRNQPQHF. CDR3 sequence (DNA): TGTGCCAGCAGCTCGGACAGGGTGCGCAATCAGCCCCAGCATTTT.

Only one count was recorded for this clone. The chain links TRBV9 to TRBJ2-3, with D possibly TRBD2 on 5 matching bases. V was shortened by 0 bases and J by 7 bases, with 18 bases between the two germline ends. Germline V lookup: CDR1 SGDLS, CDR2 YYNGEE. CDR3 length: 16 residues. The CDR3 DNA is TGTGCCAGCAGCGTAGCTGGACTGGGGTTCGGGAATACGCAGTATTTT. Its translation: CASSVAGLGFGNTQYF.

The chain is built from TRBV25-1 and TRBJ1-3; 7 bases align to TRBD1. Germline V CDR1 and CDR2: MGHDK, SYGVNS. J was trimmed by 8 bases and V by 3 bases; bases with no gene match: 10. The CDR3 is made up of 15 amino acids. CDR3 protein: CASSEDRPIGDTIYF. The CDR3 region has the DNA TGTGCCAGCAGTGAGGACAGGCCTATTGGGGACACCATATATTTT.

This chain uses TRBV6-6 with TRBJ2-7, with TRBD2 identical over 11 bases. Germline lookup yields CDR1 MNHNY and CDR2 SVGAGI (reference sequence). J was trimmed by 5 bases and V by 8 bases; bases with no gene match: 5. The CDR3 loop spans 13 amino acids. The CDR3 spells CASLKLAGDEQYF. CDR3 nucleotides: TGTGCCAGCCTAAAACTAGCGGGAGACGAGCAGTACTTC.

In its sample, this clone was seen a few times. The chain has TRBV11-2 and TRBJ2-3; 13 bases agree with TRBD2. There are 18 residues in the CDR3. Germline lookup yields CDR1 SGHAT and CDR2 FQNNGV. V was pared by 5 bases and J by 3 bases, with 11 bases of the junction left unmatched. CDR3 sequence (DNA): TGTGCCAGCAGCCCAGCACTAGCGGGAGGGCCGGGGACAGATACGCAGTATTTT. Its protein is CASSPALAGGPGTDTQYF.

The chain has TRBV5-4 and TRBJ2-7; weak D call: TRBD2 (5 bases). The V gene lost 4 bases and the J gene lost 2 bases, with 10 bases spanning the gap. Per the germline V gene, CDR1 is SGHNT and CDR2 is YYREEE (reference sequence). There are 13 residues in the CDR3. DNA for the CDR3: TGTGCCAGCAGCCGATGGGAGACCTACGAGCAGTACTTC. Translating gives CASSRWETYEQYF.

This clone was recorded a few times. This chain uses TRBV7-9 with TRBJ1-2, with a tentative D call TRBD1 (5 bases). Germline values: CDR1 SEHNR, CDR2 FQNEAQ (reference sequence). CDR3 size: 13 residues. V lost 5 bases and J 3 bases, leaving 10 bases between the germline ends. The CDR3: CASSVRDYYGYTF. CDR3 DNA: TGTGCCAGCAGCGTCAGGGACTACTATGGCTACACCTTC.

The chain combines TRBV18 with TRBJ2-7; TRBD2 matches 8 bases. The CDR3 has 14 residues. From germline, CDR1 is KGHSH and CDR2 LQKENI. V shed 6 bases and J 4 bases; nucleotides not matched to a gene: 8. CDR3 DNA sequence: TGTGCCAGCTCCCCGGGACTAGAGGTTTACGAGCAGTACTTC. This translates into CASSPGLEVYEQYF.

The CDR3 coding sequence is TGTGCCAGTAGTTGGGCAGGGAATCAGCCCCAGCATTTT. It translates to CASSWAGNQPQHF. This chain connects TRBV19 to TRBJ1-5; the D gene is possibly TRBD1 (5 bases). The CDR3 runs to 13 residues. The ends were cut back, 5 bases at V and 4 bases at J, with 9 bases in the middle. Germline assignment: CDR1 LNHDA and CDR2 SQIVND (reference sequence). Full variable domain (rest looked up from reference TRBV19 and TRBJ1-5): DGGITQSPKYLFRKEGQNVTLSCEQNLNHDAMYWYRQDPGQGLRLIYYSQIVNDFQKGDIAEGYSVSREKKESFPLTVTSAQKNPTAFYLCASSWAGNQPQHFGDGTRLSIL.